What follows are 15 T cell receptor beta chains derived from one specimen sequenced in a study of T cells in Graves' hyperthyroidism and ophthalmopathy (dated by TCRdb to the late 2010s). To prepare the library, multiplex PCR was applied. The run used an Illumina HiSeq 2000. TCR beta CDR3 regions were amplified from RNA transcripts. A first-round RT-PCR of the TCR CDR3 used the HTBI primer set with the Qiagen OneStep RT-PCR kit. The raw public data were reprocessed by TCRdb itself: fastp quality trimming at Q25, MiXCR clonotype calling, in-frame beta chains only. One record per CDR3 amino acid sequence lists the most common genes and DNA. The sample records a few hundred thousand distinct CDR3 sequences, more than 14% of which are singletons. 13% of the sample goes to the ten largest clones. Input material: blood. These receptors all stem from a woman aged 40 to 50 with Graves' hyperthyroidism that later progressed to Graves' ophthalmopathy.

The CDR3 sequence: CASSPVLSGESSGNTIYF. The CDR3 DNA sequence: TGTGCCAGCTCCCCCGTTCTGAGTGGAGAAAGCTCTGGAAACACCATATATTTT. This chain connects TRBV18 to TRBJ1-3; D gene unclear. Germline lookup yields CDR1 KGHSH and CDR2 LQKENI. The V end was cut by 6 bases, the J end by 0 bases, with 21 bases between. The CDR3 runs 18 residues.

The sample holds a few counts of this clonotype. The chain has TRBV6-1 and TRBJ2-3; TRBD1 matches 8 bases. Trimming removed 6 bases from V and 3 bases from J; junction bases left unmatched: 8. This CDR3 region has 15 residues. Germline V lookup: CDR1 MNHNS, CDR2 SASEGT. CDR3 loop: CASSRGQGQTDTQYF. CDR3 nucleotide sequence: TGTGCCAGCAGCCGAGGACAGGGTCAGACAGATACGCAGTATTTT.

The table lists this clonotype with many counts. The chain combines TRBV5-6 with TRBJ2-6, with D perhaps matching TRBD2 (5 bases). Germline V lookup: CDR1 SGHDT, CDR2 YYEEEE. There are 15 residues in the CDR3. V was cut by 2 bases and J by 5 bases, with 11 bases left in between. The CDR3 loop is CASSLRDVRANVLTF. The DNA of the CDR3 is TGTGCCAGCAGCTTACGGGATGTTCGGGCCAACGTCCTGACTTTC.

At least ten counts were recorded for this clonotype. The gene calls are TRBV6-2 or TRBV6-3 and TRBJ1-1, with 11 nucleotides matching TRBD1. From germline, CDR1 is MNHEY and CDR2 SVGEGT. This CDR3 comprises 16 residues. The V segment lost 0 bases and the J segment 4 bases; nucleotides outside the gene matches: 4. The CDR3 reads CASSYSQGTGGTEAFF. The CDR3 coding sequence is TGTGCCAGCAGTTACTCCCAAGGGACAGGGGGCACTGAAGCTTTCTTT.

CDR3 sequence (DNA): TGCGCCAGCAGCTTGGGCGTGGACAGGGTTGGTTCACCCCTCCACTTT. Amino acid sequence: CASSLGVDRVGSPLHF. This rearrangement joins TRBV5-1 to TRBJ1-6; TRBD1 matches at 8 bases. V shed 0 bases, J shed 9 bases, and the junction held 8 bases outside the gene matches. CDR1 and CDR2 (germline): SGHRS, YFSETQ. The CDR3 runs 16 residues.

This clonotype has a count of ten or more. The chain has TRBV12-3 or TRBV12-4 and TRBJ1-2; tentative D call: TRBD1 (5 bases). V dropped 3 bases and J dropped 6 bases, with 11 bases sitting between them. CDR3 length equals 13 residues. The CDR3 DNA follows: TGTGCCAGCAGTTTTAACCAGGGTCATGGCTACACCTTC. Encoded protein: CASSFNQGHGYTF.

This clonotype has more than one count but fewer than ten. The chain combines TRBV20-1 with TRBJ2-1; weak D call: TRBD2 (5 bases). CDR3 length: 15 amino acids. V was trimmed by 1 base and J by 0 bases, leaving 10 bases between them. CDR1 is DFQATT and CDR2 is SNEGSKA in the germline V gene (reference sequence). The CDR3 DNA reads as TGCAGTGCTAGAGGTAGCGAGTGCTCCTACAATGAGCAGTTCTTC. Protein product: CSARGSECSYNEQFF.

V gene TRBV7-6 combines with J gene TRBJ2-7, with 9 bases lining up with TRBD2. Germline V lookup: CDR1 SGHVS, CDR2 FNYEAQ. V lost 1 base to trimming and J lost 2 bases; unmatched junction nucleotides: 3. The CDR3 contains 15 residues. The CDR3 DNA follows: TGTGCCAGCAGCTTAGGGAGCGGGAGGACCTACGAGCAGTACTTC. Protein product: CASSLGSGRTYEQYF.

This clonotype was detected ten times or more. V gene TRBV5-8 combines with J gene TRBJ2-7; 7 positions agree with TRBD1. With 1 base clipped from V and 2 bases from J, the junction kept 12 bases outside the gene matches. Germline assignment: CDR1 SGHTS and CDR2 YDEGEE. The CDR3 is 17 amino acids. The CDR3 loop reads CASSLWGLRDRAYEQYF. The CDR3 nucleotides read TGTGCCAGCAGCTTGTGGGGCCTCCGGGACAGAGCCTACGAGCAGTACTTC. Full variable domain (remainder filled in from reference TRBV5-8 and TRBJ2-7): EAGVTQSPTHLIKTRGQQATLRCSPISGHTSVYWYQQALGLGLQFLLWYDEGEERNRGNFPPRFSGRQFPNYSSELNVNALELEDSALYLCASSLWGLRDRAYEQYFGPGTRLTVT.

This clonotype has more than one count but fewer than ten. DNA for the CDR3: TGTGCCACCAGCAGAGACAGGGCGATCTACGAGCAGTACTTC. Protein sequence: CATSRDRAIYEQYF. The chain employs TRBV15 and TRBJ2-7, with D maybe TRBD1 (5 bases). The CDR3 has 14 residues. The germline gives CDR1 LNHNV, CDR2 YYDKDF (reference sequence). Trimming removed 0 bases from V and 3 bases from J, with 9 bases in between.

This clonotype showed up many times. V gene TRBV3-1 combines with J gene TRBJ1-3; D unresolved. The CDR3 sequence is 15 residues long. Trimming removed 2 bases at V and 0 bases at J, with 8 bases between. Germline CDR1 is LGHDT and CDR2 is YNNKEL (reference sequence). Here the CDR3 DNA reads TGTGCCAGCAGCCAAAGGGCTCACTCTGGAAACACCATATATTTT. Protein product: CASSQRAHSGNTIYF.

The V and J genes are TRBV20-1 and TRBJ2-2; D is undetermined. Germline CDR1 and CDR2: DFQATT and SNEGSKA (reference sequence). This CDR3 region has 12 residues. Deletions cut 3 bases from V and 7 bases from J, with 9 bases between. CDR3 bases: TGCAGTGCTAGTGTGCAGAACGGGGAGCTGTTTTTT. Encoded protein: CSASVQNGELFF.

This clonotype was detected ten times or more. The chain carries TRBV27 and TRBJ2-1; 7 positions match TRBD2. J lost 8 bases, V lost 6 bases, and 13 bases had no gene match. Germline-derived CDR1 and CDR2 are MNHEY and SMNVEV (reference sequence). The CDR3 spans 15 residues. The CDR3 loop reads CASRTLREGLDEQFF. DNA of the CDR3: TGTGCCAGCAGAACTTTGAGGGAGGGCCTCGATGAGCAGTTCTTC.

The table lists this clonotype with many counts. The V gene is TRBV28, the J gene TRBJ1-5, with TRBD1 matching 8 bases. The V segment lost 6 bases and the J segment 3 bases; nucleotides outside the gene matches: 7. Germline CDR1 and CDR2: MDHEN and SYDVKM. The CDR3 loop spans 15 amino acids. As DNA, the CDR3 is TGTGCCAGCAGCCTCCAGGGGGCGGACAATCAGCCCCAGCATTTT. Protein: CASSLQGADNQPQHF.

This clonotype was seen ten or more times. V usage is TRBV2 and J usage is TRBJ2-3; tentatively, D is TRBD2 (7 bases). The CDR3 sequence is 16 residues long. Trimming shortened V by 8 bases and J by 0 bases, and 18 bases separated the two germline ends. Germline CDR1 is SNHLY and CDR2 is FYNNEI. CDR3 protein: CASGGPSGLSTDTQYF. The CDR3 DNA reads as TGTGCCAGCGGGGGGCCTAGCGGACTTAGCACAGATACGCAGTATTTT.